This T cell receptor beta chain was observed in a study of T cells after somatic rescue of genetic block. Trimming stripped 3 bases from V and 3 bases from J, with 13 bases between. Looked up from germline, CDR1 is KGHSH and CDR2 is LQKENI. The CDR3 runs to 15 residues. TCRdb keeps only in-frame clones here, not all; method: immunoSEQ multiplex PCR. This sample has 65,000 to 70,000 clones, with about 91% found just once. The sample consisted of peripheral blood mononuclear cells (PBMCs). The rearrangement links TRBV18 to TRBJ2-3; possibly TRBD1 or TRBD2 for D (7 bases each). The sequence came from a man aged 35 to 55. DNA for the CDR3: TGTGCCAGCTCACCCAGGGGGGGATTGACAGATACGCAGTATTTT. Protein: CASSPRGGLTDTQYF. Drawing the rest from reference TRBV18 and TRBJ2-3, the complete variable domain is NAGVMQNPRHLVRRRGQEARLRCSPMKGHSHVYWYRQLPEEGLKFMVYLQKENIIDESGMPKERFSAEFPKEGPSILRIQQVVRGDSAAYFCASSPRGGLTDTQYFGPGTRLTVL.